This TCR beta chain came from a study of blood T cell repertoires in COVID-19. Germline V gene lookup returns CDR1 SGHTA and CDR2 FQGTGA. The CDR3 is 16 residues long. The germline V and J ends were trimmed by 5 bases and 4 bases, with 18 bases remaining between them. Some clones are missing from TCRdb's copy, which holds only in-frame ones; the method was immunoSEQ multiplex PCR. Among 300,000 or so clones listed, about 87% were seen once. The specimen sequenced was peripheral blood. This TCR was recovered from a woman aged 25-40 years who had recovered from COVID-19. This chain links TRBV7-3 with TRBJ1-3; D ambiguous. This CDR3 is CASSPRAAETGNTIYF. CDR3 bases: TGTGCCAGCAGCCCCCGCGCGGCCGAGACCGGAAACACCATATATTTT. Full variable domain (rest looked up from reference TRBV7-3 and TRBJ1-3): GAGVSQTPSNKVTEKGKYVELRCDPISGHTALYWYRQSLGQGPEFLIYFQGTGAADDSGLPNDRFFAVRPEGSVSTLKIQRTERGDSAVYLCASSPRAAETGNTIYFGEGSWLTVV.